This TCR beta chain was sequenced in a study of T cells in Graves' hyperthyroidism and ophthalmopathy. Study results and limitations: Through a model of 13 V-J features, ophthalmopathy was separated from stable hyperthyroidism. Expanded thyroid clonotypes (above 0.001) were mostly also found in blood.

From RNA transcripts, TCR beta CDR3 regions were amplified. A set of HTBI primers served as the primers for a first-round RT-PCR of the TCR CDR3. TCRdb redid the calling of the multiplex PCR reads with MiXCR, one entry per CDR3 protein. This table holds roughly 530,000 distinct CDR3 sequences, 15% to 20% found once. CDR1 and CDR2 (germline): MGHRA, YSYEKL. Trimming left V 4 bases short and J 7 bases short, with 25 bases between. The CDR3 consists of 18 residues. Inclusion characteristics of ophthalmopathy patients comprised a Clinical Activity Score of at least 3, a NOSPECS grade of at least 4, and duration under 3 months. An approximately 9.4 ml volume of fresh peripheral blood provided the PBMCs. In its sample, this clonotype was seen a few times. The antigen remains undetermined.

V and J are TRBV4-1 and TRBJ1-4; D is uncertain. The origin of this receptor is a young woman with Graves' ophthalmopathy. Sequenced material: blood. This chain's CDR3 is CASSLLDLLPDPTEKLFF. The CDR3, as DNA: TGCGCCAGCAGCCTTCTCGATCTTCTCCCGGACCCCACTGAAAAACTGTTTTTT.